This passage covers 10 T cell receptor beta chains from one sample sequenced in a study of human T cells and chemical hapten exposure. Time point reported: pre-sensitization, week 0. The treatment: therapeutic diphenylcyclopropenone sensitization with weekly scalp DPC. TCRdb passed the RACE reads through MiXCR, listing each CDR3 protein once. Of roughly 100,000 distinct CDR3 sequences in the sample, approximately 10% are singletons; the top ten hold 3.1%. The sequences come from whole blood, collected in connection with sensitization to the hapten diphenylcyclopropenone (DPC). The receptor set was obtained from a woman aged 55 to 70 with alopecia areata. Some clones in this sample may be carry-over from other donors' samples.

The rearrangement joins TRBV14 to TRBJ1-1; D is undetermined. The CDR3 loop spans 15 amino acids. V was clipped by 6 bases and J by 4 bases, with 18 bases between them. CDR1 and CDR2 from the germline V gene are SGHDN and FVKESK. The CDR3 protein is CASRSLSTILTEAFF. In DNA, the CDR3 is TGTGCCAGCAGGTCCCTATCAACGATCCTCACTGAAGCTTTCTTT.

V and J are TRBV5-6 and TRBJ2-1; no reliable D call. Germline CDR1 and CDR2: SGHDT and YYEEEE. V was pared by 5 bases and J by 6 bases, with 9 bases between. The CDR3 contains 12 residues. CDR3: CASRTSTNEQFF. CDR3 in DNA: TGTGCCAGCAGGACTTCAACCAATGAGCAGTTCTTC.

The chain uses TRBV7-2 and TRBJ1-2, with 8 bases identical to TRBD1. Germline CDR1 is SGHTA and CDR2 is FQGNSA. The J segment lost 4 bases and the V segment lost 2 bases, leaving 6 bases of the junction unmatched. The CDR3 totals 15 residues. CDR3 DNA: TGTGCCAGCAGCTTAATGGCGGACAGGGCCTATGGCTACACCTTC. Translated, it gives CASSLMADRAYGYTF.

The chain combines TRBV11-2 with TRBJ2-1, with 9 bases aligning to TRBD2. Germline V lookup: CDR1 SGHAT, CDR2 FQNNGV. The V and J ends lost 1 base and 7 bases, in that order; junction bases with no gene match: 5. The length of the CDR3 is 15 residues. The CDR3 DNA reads TGTGCCAGCAGCTTAGGAGCGGGGGGTTATAATGAGCAGTTCTTC. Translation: CASSLGAGGYNEQFF.

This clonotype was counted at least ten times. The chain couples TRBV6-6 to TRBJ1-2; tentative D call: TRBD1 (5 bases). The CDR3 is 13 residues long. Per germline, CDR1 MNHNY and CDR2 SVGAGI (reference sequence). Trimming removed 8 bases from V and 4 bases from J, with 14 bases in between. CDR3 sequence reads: CASGVGQSYGYTF. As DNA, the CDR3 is TGTGCCAGCGGGGTGGGGCAGAGCTATGGCTACACCTTC.

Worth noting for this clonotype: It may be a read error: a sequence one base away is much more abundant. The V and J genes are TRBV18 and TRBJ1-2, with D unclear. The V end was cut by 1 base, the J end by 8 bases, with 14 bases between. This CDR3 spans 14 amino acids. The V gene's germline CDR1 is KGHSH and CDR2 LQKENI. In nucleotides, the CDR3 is TGTGCCAGCTCACCACTGGAGTGGGCACTCGGCTACACCTTC. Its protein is CASSPLEWALGYTF.

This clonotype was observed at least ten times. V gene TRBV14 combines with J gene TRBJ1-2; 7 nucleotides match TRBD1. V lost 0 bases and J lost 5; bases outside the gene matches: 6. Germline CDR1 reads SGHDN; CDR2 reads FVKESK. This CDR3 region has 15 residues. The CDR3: CASSQDGWTGYGYTF. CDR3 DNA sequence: TGTGCCAGCAGCCAAGATGGTTGGACAGGTTATGGCTACACCTTC.

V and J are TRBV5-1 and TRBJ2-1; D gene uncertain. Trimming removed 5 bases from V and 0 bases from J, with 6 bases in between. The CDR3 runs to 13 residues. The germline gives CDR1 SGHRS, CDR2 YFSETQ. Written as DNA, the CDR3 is TGCGCCAGCAGATATTCCTCCTACAATGAGCAGTTCTTC. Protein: CASRYSSYNEQFF.

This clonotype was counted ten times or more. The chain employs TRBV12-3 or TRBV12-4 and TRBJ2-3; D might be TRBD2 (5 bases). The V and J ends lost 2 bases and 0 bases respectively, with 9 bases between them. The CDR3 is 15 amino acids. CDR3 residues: CASSLSRTSTDTQYF. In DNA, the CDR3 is TGTGCCAGCAGTTTATCTCGGACTAGCACAGATACGCAGTATTTT.

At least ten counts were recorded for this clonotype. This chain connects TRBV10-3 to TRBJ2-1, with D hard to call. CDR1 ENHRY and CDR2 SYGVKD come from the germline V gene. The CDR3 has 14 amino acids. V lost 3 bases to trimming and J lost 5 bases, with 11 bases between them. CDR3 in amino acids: CAISDGLKNNEQFF. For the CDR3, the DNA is TGTGCCATCAGTGATGGTCTAAAGAACAATGAGCAGTTCTTC.